A selection of T cell receptor beta chains follows, all from one sample in a study of cytomegalovirus exposure and HLA in healthy donors. Produced via immunoSEQ multiplex PCR; TCRdb's table is partial and in-frame only. The sample consists of 150,000 or so clones, approximately 85% of them appearing once. The sample was PBMCs. The source is a man aged 18 to 29 in good health and CMV-seropositive. Both conserved end residues are part of each CDR3. D genes are given only for firm matches. The size entry is marked missing in some rows and otherwise reads once, few, many or a size class.

clone size: NA
J gene: TRBJ1-3
V gene: TRBV5-1
D gene: NA
CDR3 DNA: TGCGCCAGCAGCTTGGGGCAGGTCTCTGGAAACACCATATATTTT
CDR3 protein: CASSLGQVSGNTIYF

clone size: NA
J gene: TRBJ1-1
V gene: TRBV29-1
D gene: NA
CDR3 DNA: TGCAGCGTGATGGGGAGACTGAACACTGAAGCTTTCTTT
CDR3 protein: CSVMGRLNTEAFF

clone size: few
J gene: TRBJ1-2
V gene: TRBV14
D gene: NA
CDR3 DNA: TGTGCCAGCAGCCAAGGGGCGAACTATGGCTACACCTTC
CDR3 protein: CASSQGANYGYTF

clone size: NA
J gene: TRBJ1-2
V gene: TRBV27
D gene: TRBD1
CDR3 DNA: TGTGCCAGCAGTTTAAGGACAGGGGGAGGGAACTATGGCTACACCTTC
CDR3 protein: CASSLRTGGGNYGYTF

clone size: NA
J gene: TRBJ1-3
V gene: TRBV4-3
D gene: TRBD1
CDR3 DNA: TGCGCCAGCAGCACAGGGGGGCATGGAAACACCATATATTTT
CDR3 protein: CASSTGGHGNTIYF

clone size: NA
J gene: TRBJ2-2
V gene: TRBV10-3
D gene: TRBD1
CDR3 DNA: TGTGCCATCAGTTTGACAGGGCTGACCGGGGAGCTGTTTTTT
CDR3 protein: CAISLTGLTGELFF

clone size: NA
J gene: TRBJ1-1
V gene: TRBV19
D gene: NA
CDR3 DNA: TGTGCCAGTAGTACCCGGGGAATGAACACTGAAGCTTTCTTT
CDR3 protein: CASSTRGMNTEAFF

clone size: few
J gene: TRBJ2-1
V gene: TRBV7-9
D gene: TRBD1
CDR3 DNA: TGTGCCAGCAGCCCAACCACAGGGGGGCCTTACAATGAGCAGTTCTTC
CDR3 protein: CASSPTTGGPYNEQFF

clone size: NA
J gene: TRBJ1-2
V gene: TRBV15
D gene: NA
CDR3 DNA: TGTGCCACCAGCAGAGATGGCAGGGTCTATGGCTACACCTTC
CDR3 protein: CATSRDGRVYGYTF

clone size: once
J gene: TRBJ1-1
V gene: TRBV5-6
D gene: NA
CDR3 DNA: TGTGCCAGCAGCCCTGGATGGGGGGGATGGACTGAAGCTTTCTTT
CDR3 protein: CASSPGWGGWTEAFF

clone size: NA
J gene: TRBJ2-1
V gene: TRBV13
D gene: TRBD2
CDR3 DNA: TGTGCCAGCAGGGCGGGGGAGCGGGGGGGCCAAGTCTCCTACAATGAGCAGTTCTTC
CDR3 protein: CASRAGERGGQVSYNEQFF

clone size: few
J gene: TRBJ2-7
V gene: TRBV7-6
D gene: NA
CDR3 DNA: TGTGCCAGCAGCCCTCAGGGTAGCTCCTACGAGCAGTACTTC
CDR3 protein: CASSPQGSSYEQYF

clone size: NA
J gene: TRBJ2-1
V gene: TRBV5-1
D gene: TRBD2
CDR3 DNA: TGCGCCAGCAAAAGCGGGGGGCCCCTATACAATGAGCAGTTCTTC
CDR3 protein: CASKSGGPLYNEQFF

clone size: NA
J gene: TRBJ1-1
V gene: TRBV29-1
D gene: NA
CDR3 DNA: TGCAGCGTTGCGGGCCGGGATTCGAACACTGAAGCTTTCTTT
CDR3 protein: CSVAGRDSNTEAFF

clone size: NA
J gene: TRBJ1-6
V gene: TRBV7-2
D gene: NA
CDR3 DNA: TGTGCCAGCAGCTCGGGTGGTAGGTCCTATAATTCACCCCTCCACTTT
CDR3 protein: CASSSGGRSYNSPLHF

clone size: NA
J gene: TRBJ2-7
V gene: TRBV7-2
D gene: NA
CDR3 DNA: TGTGCCAGCAGCTTATTCGCCCGGGGGGCCAGAAAAAAGGAGGACGAGCAGTACTTC
CDR3 protein: CASSLFARGARKKEDEQYF

clone size: NA
J gene: TRBJ1-4
V gene: TRBV19
D gene: NA
CDR3 DNA: TGTGCCAGCCACGGGACACTCACCAATAATGAAAAACTGTTTTTT
CDR3 protein: CASHGTLTNNEKLFF

clone size: NA
J gene: TRBJ1-1
V gene: TRBV10-3
D gene: TRBD1
CDR3 DNA: TGTGCCACTCAGACAGGGGGTAACACTGAAGCTTTCTTT
CDR3 protein: CATQTGGNTEAFF

clone size: NA
J gene: TRBJ1-1
V gene: TRBV30
D gene: NA
CDR3 DNA: TGTGCCTGGATTCCGCAAACAGGGAACGCTGAAGCTTTCTTT
CDR3 protein: CAWIPQTGNAEAFF

clone size: NA
J gene: TRBJ2-2
V gene: TRBV27
D gene: TRBD1
CDR3 DNA: TGTGCCAGCAGATTGGGGACAGGGGGCACCGGGGAGCTGTTTTTT
CDR3 protein: CASRLGTGGTGELFF

clone size: NA
J gene: TRBJ1-1
V gene: TRBV10-3
D gene: NA
CDR3 DNA: TGTGCCATCAGTGTTGTCAGGGACACTGAAGCTTTCTTT
CDR3 protein: CAISVVRDTEAFF

clone size: NA
J gene: TRBJ1-6
V gene: TRBV5-8
D gene: TRBD1
CDR3 DNA: TGTGCCAGCAGCTTGGGGGACAGGGATAATTCACCCCTCCACTTT
CDR3 protein: CASSLGDRDNSPLHF

clone size: NA
J gene: TRBJ2-1
V gene: TRBV7-3
D gene: TRBD1
CDR3 DNA: TGTGCCAGCAGCCCGGGACAGGGCTGGAATGAGCAGTTCTTC
CDR3 protein: CASSPGQGWNEQFF

clone size: NA
J gene: TRBJ1-1
V gene: TRBV6-1
D gene: NA
CDR3 DNA: TGTGCCAGCTCGAGGGCTAACACTGAAGCTTTCTTT
CDR3 protein: CASSRANTEAFF

clone size: NA
J gene: TRBJ1-1
V gene: TRBV6-5
D gene: NA
CDR3 DNA: TGTGCCAGCAGTTCCACGCAGGGCGTCACTGAAACTTTCTTT
CDR3 protein: CASSSTQGVTETFF

clone size: NA
J gene: TRBJ2-4
V gene: TRBV27
D gene: TRBD2
CDR3 DNA: TGTGCCAGCAGTCTGAGCGGGGGGAACAAAAACATTCAGTACTTC
CDR3 protein: CASSLSGGNKNIQYF

clone size: NA
J gene: TRBJ1-4
V gene: TRBV6-1
D gene: NA
CDR3 DNA: TGTGCCAGCAGTCCGCCTGGGCAGGGCCATGAAAAACTGTTTTTT
CDR3 protein: CASSPPGQGHEKLFF

clone size: NA
J gene: TRBJ2-7
V gene: TRBV6-1
D gene: TRBD1
CDR3 DNA: TGTGCCAGCAGGGACAGGGTGATAGACGAGCAGTACTTC
CDR3 protein: CASRDRVIDEQYF

clone size: NA
J gene: TRBJ2-7
V gene: TRBV25-1
D gene: TRBD1
CDR3 DNA: TGTGCCAGCAGCGGGACAGATACCTACGAGCAGTACTTC
CDR3 protein: CASSGTDTYEQYF

clone size: NA
J gene: TRBJ2-2
V gene: TRBV5-4
D gene: NA
CDR3 DNA: TGTGCCAGCAGCTTGGGGGGCGCGAACACCGGGGAGCTGTTTTTT
CDR3 protein: CASSLGGANTGELFF

clone size: NA
J gene: TRBJ2-3
V gene: TRBV14
D gene: TRBD1
CDR3 DNA: TGTGCCAGCAGTCTCCGTACAGGGGGTGTCACAGATACGCAGTATTTT
CDR3 protein: CASSLRTGGVTDTQYF

clone size: NA
J gene: TRBJ2-1
V gene: TRBV29-1
D gene: NA
CDR3 DNA: TGCAGCGTTGAAGACTATGTCTCCTACAATGAGCAGTTCTTC
CDR3 protein: CSVEDYVSYNEQFF

clone size: NA
J gene: TRBJ2-1
V gene: TRBV7-6
D gene: TRBD1
CDR3 DNA: TGTGCCAGCAGCTTAGGTGACAGGGGGGTGGTTGAGCAGTTCTTC
CDR3 protein: CASSLGDRGVVEQFF

clone size: once
J gene: TRBJ2-7
V gene: TRBV4-3
D gene: TRBD1
CDR3 DNA: TGCGCCAGCAGCCTATCCGGGACAGGCCCCTACGAGCAGTACTTC
CDR3 protein: CASSLSGTGPYEQYF

clone size: once
J gene: TRBJ2-3
V gene: TRBV5-1
D gene: TRBD2
CDR3 DNA: TGCGCCAGCAGCCTAACAACTGCGGGGGGCGGCACAGATACGCAGTATTTT
CDR3 protein: CASSLTTAGGGTDTQYF

clone size: NA
J gene: TRBJ2-3
V gene: TRBV7-2
D gene: TRBD1
CDR3 DNA: TGTGCCAGCAGCTTAATGGACAGGGGAGGGACAGATACGCAGTATTTT
CDR3 protein: CASSLMDRGGTDTQYF

clone size: NA
J gene: TRBJ1-1
V gene: TRBV12-5
D gene: NA
CDR3 DNA: TGTGCTAGTGGTTTGGGAGGGAGCGGGGGGAGAGCTTTCTTT
CDR3 protein: CASGLGGSGGRAFF

clone size: NA
J gene: TRBJ2-1
V gene: TRBV5-1
D gene: NA
CDR3 DNA: TGCGCCAGCAGCTTGCTTCTGGGCAGTGAGCAGTTCTTC
CDR3 protein: CASSLLLGSEQFF

clone size: NA
J gene: TRBJ2-1
V gene: TRBV11-2
D gene: NA
CDR3 DNA: TGTGCCAGCAGCCCGAATCCGACATACGCCAATGAGCAGTTCTTC
CDR3 protein: CASSPNPTYANEQFF

clone size: NA
J gene: TRBJ2-5
V gene: TRBV14
D gene: NA
CDR3 DNA: TGTGCCAGCAGCCATTCCTCAAGGGGGAAGACCCAGTACTTC
CDR3 protein: CASSHSSRGKTQYF

clone size: NA
J gene: TRBJ1-1
V gene: TRBV5-4
D gene: NA
CDR3 DNA: TGTGCCAGCAGCTTGGCCTCAGGACAGCGCATGAACACTGAAGCTTTCTTT
CDR3 protein: CASSLASGQRMNTEAFF

clone size: NA
J gene: TRBJ1-6
V gene: TRBV7-2
D gene: TRBD1
CDR3 DNA: TGTGCCAGCAGCCCGGGACAGGGCCCATATAATTCACCCCTCCACTTT
CDR3 protein: CASSPGQGPYNSPLHF

clone size: NA
J gene: TRBJ2-7
V gene: TRBV11-2
D gene: NA
CDR3 DNA: TGTGCCAGCAGATCGACAGTCCTAACCTACGAGCAGTACTTC
CDR3 protein: CASRSTVLTYEQYF

clone size: NA
J gene: TRBJ1-2
V gene: TRBV7-2
D gene: NA
CDR3 DNA: TGTGCCAGCAGCACCGAGCTGAGGACTAACTATGGCTACACCTTC
CDR3 protein: CASSTELRTNYGYTF

clone size: NA
J gene: TRBJ1-2
V gene: TRBV6-5
D gene: TRBD1
CDR3 DNA: TGTGCCAGCAGCTCCTCCGGGACAGGGGAGCGTGGCTACACCTTC
CDR3 protein: CASSSSGTGERGYTF